What follows are 15 T cell receptor beta chains derived from one specimen sequenced in a study of blood T cell repertoires in COVID-19. TCRdb's table, derived via immunoSEQ multiplex PCR, lists solely in-frame clones and lacks some. This sample has approximately 200,000 clones, with approximately 85% found just once. Sample: peripheral blood. The receptor source for this set is a man between 45 and 60 years old who had recovered from COVID-19.

CDR3 coding DNA: TGTGCCAGCAGTGTGACAGGGGTCCTTTCTAGCAATCAGCCCCAGCATTTT. Its translation is CASSVTGVLSSNQPQHF. This sequence joins TRBV28 and TRBJ1-5, with 8 bases that match TRBD1. This CDR3 is built from 17 residues. V trimming: 5 bases; J trimming: 0 bases; junction bases outside the gene matches: 9. Germline V gene lookup returns CDR1 MDHEN and CDR2 SYDVKM.

The rearrangement joins TRBV6-6 to TRBJ2-1, with TRBD2 matching 8 bases. V was pared by 0 bases and J by 8 bases, with 9 bases of the junction left unmatched. CDR3 length: 16 amino acids. Germline values: CDR1 MNHNY, CDR2 SVGAGI (reference sequence). The CDR3 loop is CASSYSRAGGPDEQFF. CDR3 sequence (DNA): TGTGCCAGCAGTTACTCCCGCGCGGGAGGCCCGGATGAGCAGTTCTTC.

The rearrangement links TRBV10-3 to TRBJ2-7; 8 bases are a match to TRBD2. The germline CDR1 and CDR2 sequences are ENHRY and SYGVKD. The trim removed 2 bases at V and 3 bases at J, leaving 6 bases unmatched. This CDR3 region has 15 residues. CDR3 DNA sequence: TGTGCCATCAGTGAGCCGGGAGCGGGAGTCTACGAGCAGTACTTC. It codes for CAISEPGAGVYEQYF.

The chain joins TRBV21-1 to TRBJ2-3; TRBD1 is the table's D call, not checked against the DNA. TRBV21-1 is designated a pseudogene. The CDR3 runs to 15 residues. The CDR3 loop is CASREQGVVSDTQYF. The CDR3 nucleotides are TGTGCCAGCAGAGAACAGGGGGTTGTTTCAGATACGCAGTATTTT.

The chain links TRBV30 to TRBJ1-1, with TRBD1 as a possible D gene (6 bases). The CDR3 has 13 amino acids. Between the trimmed V and J ends, which lost 0 bases and 11 bases, there was a span of 16 bases. Germline values: CDR1 GTSNPN, CDR2 SVGIG (reference sequence). This CDR3 is CAWSVGSGDRAFF. DNA of the CDR3: TGTGCCTGGAGTGTAGGGTCAGGGGATCGGGCTTTCTTT.

The chain recombines TRBV5-1 with TRBJ2-7; 8 positions match TRBD1. After removal of 4 bases from V and 2 bases from J, the junction contained 5 bases not matched to a gene. Germline V gene sequence: CDR1 SGHRS, CDR2 YFSETQ. The CDR3 spans 14 residues. CDR3: CASSPPDRAYEQYF. CDR3 nucleotide sequence: TGCGCCAGCAGCCCCCCGGACAGGGCCTACGAGCAGTACTTC.

The gene calls are TRBV5-5 and TRBJ1-5; 7 nucleotides align to TRBD1. CDR3 length: 15 residues. J gave up 7 bases and V 0 bases, and 7 bases lay outside the gene matches. Germline values: CDR1 SGHKS, CDR2 YYEKEE (reference sequence). The CDR3 is CASSLGDSLGQPQHF. The CDR3 DNA follows: TGTGCCAGCAGCTTGGGGGACAGCTTAGGGCAGCCCCAGCATTTT.

V usage is TRBV28 and J usage is TRBJ1-3; 8 positions agree with TRBD1. V dropped 5 bases and J dropped 0; count of bases not matched to a gene: 6. Germline V lookup: CDR1 MDHEN, CDR2 SYDVKM. There are 16 residues in the CDR3. Written as DNA, the CDR3 is TGTGCCAGCAGTCTACCCAGGGGGCTCTCTGGAAACACCATATATTTT. Its translation is CASSLPRGLSGNTIYF. Combining the CDR3 with reference TRBV28 and TRBJ1-3 gives the whole variable domain DVKVTQSSRYLVKRTGEKVFLECVQDMDHENMFWYRQDPGLGLRLIYFSYDVKMKEKGDIPEGYSVSREKKERFSLILESASTNQTSMYLCASSLPRGLSGNTIYFGEGSWLTVV.

The J gene is TRBJ1-2, the V gene TRBV25-1, with TRBD1 identical over 8 bases. Per the germline V gene, CDR1 is MGHDK and CDR2 is SYGVNS. The CDR3 is 16 amino acids. Unmatched junction bases numbered 11, after V lost 0 bases and J lost 8 bases. This chain's CDR3 is CASSEYGAGQGRGYTF. The DNA for the CDR3 is TGTGCCAGCAGTGAATACGGGGCTGGACAGGGCCGAGGCTACACCTTC.

V usage is TRBV5-1 and J usage is TRBJ1-4; D perhaps matches TRBD1 (5 bases). Trimming stripped 4 bases from V and 4 bases from J, with 14 bases between. The V gene's germline CDR1 is SGHRS and CDR2 YFSETQ. CDR3 length equals 15 residues. The CDR3 DNA reads as TGCGCCAGCAGCCCACTGACAGCTTTTAATGAAAAACTGTTTTTT. Residues: CASSPLTAFNEKLFF.

The gene calls are TRBV27 and TRBJ2-7; 8 bases match TRBD1. J gave up 2 bases and V 7 bases, and 7 bases lay outside the gene matches. The germline V gene has CDR1 MNHEY and CDR2 SMNVEV (reference sequence). The CDR3 runs to 14 residues. The CDR3 sequence: CASMRDRGPYEQYF. Here the CDR3 DNA reads TGTGCCAGCATGCGAGACAGGGGCCCCTACGAGCAGTACTTC.

This chain links TRBV27 with TRBJ2-3; TRBD1 matches at 10 bases. Germline CDR1 MNHEY, CDR2 SMNVEV (reference sequence). CDR3 length: 14 residues. V trimming: 6 bases; J trimming: 6 bases; junction bases outside the gene matches: 6. For the CDR3, the DNA is TGTGCCAGCAGACGACAGGGGGCAGGGGATACGCAGTATTTT. Its translation is CASRRQGAGDTQYF.

This clone has only one observation. The chain is built from TRBV6-5 and TRBJ2-7, with TRBD1 matching over 9 bases. Losses at the gene ends were 5 bases for V and 2 bases for J; bases not matched to a gene: 4. Germline V gene data show CDR1 as MNHEY and CDR2 as SVGAGI. The CDR3 covers 14 residues. CDR3 residues: CASSLRDRAYEQYF. CDR3 bases: TGTGCCAGCAGTCTGCGGGACAGGGCCTACGAGCAGTACTTC.

This chain links TRBV5-1 with TRBJ2-3, with TRBD1 identical over 7 bases. The CDR3 length is 17 residues. The ends lost 4 bases at V and 2 bases at J; junction bases unmatched: 13. Looked up from germline, CDR1 is SGHRS and CDR2 is YFSETQ. DNA of the CDR3: TGCGCCAGCAGCCCAGGAACTCCAGGGGGTCCCACAGATACGCAGTATTTT. Amino acid sequence: CASSPGTPGGPTDTQYF.

This clone was seen more than once but under ten times. The V gene is TRBV30, the J gene TRBJ1-1; D is ambiguous. This CDR3 has 13 amino acids. Germline V lookup: CDR1 GTSNPN, CDR2 SVGIG (reference sequence). The germline V and J ends were trimmed by 8 bases and 1 base, with 14 bases remaining between them. For the CDR3, the DNA is TGTGCCCTTAAGGAACAGAGGAACACTGAAGCTTTCTTT. This codes for CALKEQRNTEAFF.